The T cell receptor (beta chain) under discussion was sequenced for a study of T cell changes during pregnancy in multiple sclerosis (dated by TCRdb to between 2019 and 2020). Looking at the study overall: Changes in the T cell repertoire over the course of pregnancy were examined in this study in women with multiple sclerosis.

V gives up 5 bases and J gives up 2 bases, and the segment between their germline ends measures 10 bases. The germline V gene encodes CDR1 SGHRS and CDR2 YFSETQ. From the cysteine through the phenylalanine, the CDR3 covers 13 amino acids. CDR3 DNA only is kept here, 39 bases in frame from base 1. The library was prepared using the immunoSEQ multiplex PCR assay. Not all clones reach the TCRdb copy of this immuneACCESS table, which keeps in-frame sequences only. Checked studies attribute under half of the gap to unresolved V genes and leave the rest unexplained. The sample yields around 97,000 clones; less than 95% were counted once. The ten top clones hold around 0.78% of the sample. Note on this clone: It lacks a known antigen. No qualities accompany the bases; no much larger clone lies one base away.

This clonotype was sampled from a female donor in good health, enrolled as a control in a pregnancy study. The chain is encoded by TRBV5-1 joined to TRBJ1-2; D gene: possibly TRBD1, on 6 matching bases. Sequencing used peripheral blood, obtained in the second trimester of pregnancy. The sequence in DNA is TGCGCCAGCAGATTCGGACAGAACTATGGCTACACCTTC. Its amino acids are CASRFGQNYGYTF.